The subject of this entry is one T cell receptor (beta chain). The data were taken from a study of blood T cell repertoires in COVID-19. For the study at large: Samples representing acute and convalescent COVID-19 were sourced from the United States, Italy and Spain. Nucleic acid was either cDNA or gDNA, and it came from T cells, B-cell-depleted T cells, or PBMCs.

Produced via immunoSEQ multiplex PCR; TCRdb's table is partial and in-frame only. The sample yields 180,000 or so clones, 84% seen once. This TCR was sampled from a human donor with acute or convalescent COVID-19. The donor label of this sample is uncertain. The sequencing input was peripheral blood.

CDR3 residues: CASSPWPLQGDNQPQHF. As DNA, the CDR3 is TGTGCCAGCAGTCCATGGCCCTTACAGGGCGACAATCAGCCCCAGCATTTT. V and J are TRBV28 and TRBJ1-5, with a tentative D call TRBD1 (6 bases). This CDR3 region has 17 residues. CDR1 and CDR2 (germline): MDHEN, SYDVKM. Deletions cut 5 bases from V and 3 bases from J, with 20 bases between.